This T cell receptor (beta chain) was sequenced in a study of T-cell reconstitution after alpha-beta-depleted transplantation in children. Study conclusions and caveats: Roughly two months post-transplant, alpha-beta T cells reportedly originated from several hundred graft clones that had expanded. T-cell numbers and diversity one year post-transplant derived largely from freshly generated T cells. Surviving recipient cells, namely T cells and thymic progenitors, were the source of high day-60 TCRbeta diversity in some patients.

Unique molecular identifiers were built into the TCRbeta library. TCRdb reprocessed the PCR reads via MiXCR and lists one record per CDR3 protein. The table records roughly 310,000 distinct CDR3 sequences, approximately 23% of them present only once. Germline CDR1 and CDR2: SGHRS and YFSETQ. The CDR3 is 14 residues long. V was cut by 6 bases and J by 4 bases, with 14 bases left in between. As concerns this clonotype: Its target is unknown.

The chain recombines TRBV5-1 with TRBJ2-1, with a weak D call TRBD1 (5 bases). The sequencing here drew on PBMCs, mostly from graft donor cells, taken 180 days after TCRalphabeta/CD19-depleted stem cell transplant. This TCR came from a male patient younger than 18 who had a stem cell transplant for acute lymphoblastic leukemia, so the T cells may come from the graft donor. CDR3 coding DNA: TGCGCCAGCACCCGGACACGCGAGTACAATGAGCAGTTCTTC. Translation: CASTRTREYNEQFF.